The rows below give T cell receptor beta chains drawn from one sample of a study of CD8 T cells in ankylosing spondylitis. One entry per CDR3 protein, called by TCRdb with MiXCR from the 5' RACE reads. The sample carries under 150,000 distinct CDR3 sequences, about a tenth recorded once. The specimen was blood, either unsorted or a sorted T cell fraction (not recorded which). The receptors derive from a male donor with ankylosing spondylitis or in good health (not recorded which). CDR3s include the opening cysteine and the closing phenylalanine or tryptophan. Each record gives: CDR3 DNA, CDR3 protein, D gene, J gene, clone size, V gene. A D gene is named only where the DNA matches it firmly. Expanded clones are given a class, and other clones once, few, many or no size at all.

TGTGCCAGCAGTTTATTCAGTGGGAGGGCCAGTAAAAATCTCTACGAGCAGTACTTC,CASSLFSGRASKNLYEQYF,TRBD2,TRBJ2-7,many,TRBV12-3/TRBV12-4
TGCAGTGCTAGCGCCCAGAGCTCCTACAATGAGCAGTTCTTC,CSASAQSSYNEQFF,NA,TRBJ2-1,many,TRBV20-1
TGCAGTGCTAGAGACGGGAGAGGGACAGATACGCAGTATTTT,CSARDGRGTDTQYF,NA,TRBJ2-3,NA,TRBV20-1
TGTGCCAGCAGTTCACCTCTTTTCACAGATACGCAGTATTTT,CASSSPLFTDTQYF,NA,TRBJ2-3,NA,TRBV27
TGTGCCATCCTGGATAAAGACGAGCAGTACTTC,CAILDKDEQYF,NA,TRBJ2-7,many,TRBV10-3
TGTGCCACCAGTGATTTGCTCCCAAGGATCCAACGACACTCGACCTACGAGCAGTACTTC,CATSDLLPRIQRHSTYEQYF,NA,TRBJ2-7,many,TRBV24-1
TGTGCCAGTAGCCCCGGGACAGCCACCGGGGAGCTGTTTTTT,CASSPGTATGELFF,TRBD1,TRBJ2-2,few,TRBV19
TGCAGTGCTAGAATGGTTCAAGGGCGGGAGACCCAGTACTTC,CSARMVQGRETQYF,NA,TRBJ2-5,many,TRBV20-1
TGCGCCAGCAGCCCACAGCGGGGGGAGACCCAGTACTTC,CASSPQRGETQYF,TRBD2,TRBJ2-5,NA,TRBV5-1
TGTGCCAGCAGGAAGTCGGCCAGCGCGAACACCGGGGAGCTGTTTTTT,CASRKSASANTGELFF,NA,TRBJ2-2,NA,TRBV6-2/TRBV6-3
TGTGCCAGCAGTTACCCAGAAAGGACTAGCATGGGTGCAGATACGCAGTATTTT,CASSYPERTSMGADTQYF,TRBD2,TRBJ2-3,NA,TRBV6-2/TRBV6-3
TGTGCCAGCAGTTTTGGGGCGTGGGGGGGCACTGAAGCTTTCTTT,CASSFGAWGGTEAFF,NA,TRBJ1-1,NA,TRBV12-3/TRBV12-4
TGTGCCAGCAGCTTACAGAACCACCACCAAGAGACCCAGTACTTC,CASSLQNHHQETQYF,NA,TRBJ2-5,few,TRBV7-9
TGCAGTGCTAGAGACCTGGACAGAATAGGAAACACTGAAGCTTTCTTT,CSARDLDRIGNTEAFF,NA,TRBJ1-1,many,TRBV20-1
TGTGCCAGCAGTTACGGTAGGACTAGCGAGCAGTACTTC,CASSYGRTSEQYF,TRBD2,TRBJ2-7,many,TRBV6-5
TGTGCCAGCAGTTTAGTTGGGACAGGGGCGGTAGCTTTCTTT,CASSLVGTGAVAFF,TRBD1,TRBJ1-1,many,TRBV12-3/TRBV12-4
TGTGCCAGCAGCTTAAGCGTGGATACGCAGTATTTT,CASSLSVDTQYF,NA,TRBJ2-3,many,TRBV7-2
TGTGCCAGCAGCATCGACCGAAACTCCTACAATGAGCAGTTCTTC,CASSIDRNSYNEQFF,NA,TRBJ2-1,many,TRBV7-9
TGTGCCATCAGTGAGTCTCTTGTGGGATCTCCCACCTTC,CAISESLVGSPTF,NA,TRBJ1-2,many,TRBV10-3
TGCAGCGTTAGCGGGAGGGCCTGGGAGACCCAGTACTTC,CSVSGRAWETQYF,TRBD2,TRBJ2-5,NA,TRBV29-1
TGTGCCAGCAGCTCGGATTCAGGGGGAAACAATCAGCCCCAGCATTTT,CASSSDSGGNNQPQHF,TRBD1,TRBJ1-5,many,TRBV7-9
TGCGCCAGCAGCATGGACACAGGTCCATACGAGCAGTACTTC,CASSMDTGPYEQYF,NA,TRBJ2-7,NA,TRBV5-1
TGTGCCAGCAGCTTAGCGGGAGGGCCAGTGTATGAGCAGTTCTTC,CASSLAGGPVYEQFF,TRBD2,TRBJ2-1,many,TRBV11-1
TGTGCCAGCAGCCAGGAACAGGGGAATAGCAATCAGCCCCAGCATTTT,CASSQEQGNSNQPQHF,TRBD1,TRBJ1-5,many,TRBV4-2
TGTGCCAGCAGCCTTGGACTAGCGGGAGGGCCAAGTGAGCAGTTCTTC,CASSLGLAGGPSEQFF,TRBD2,TRBJ2-1,many,TRBV9
TGTGCCAGCAGCCCGAGAGCGGGAGCGGGTAATGAGCAGTTCTTC,CASSPRAGAGNEQFF,TRBD2,TRBJ2-1,NA,TRBV11-2
TGCAGCGCTGCACACGGGACCTTCAACAATGAGCAGTTCTTC,CSAAHGTFNNEQFF,NA,TRBJ2-1,many,TRBV29-1
TGCGCCAGCAGCTTGGAGTTAGCGGGAGTGGATACGCAGTATTTT,CASSLELAGVDTQYF,TRBD2,TRBJ2-3,many,TRBV5-1
TGTGCCAGCAGGAGGGACGCCCGCGAGCAGTACTTC,CASRRDAREQYF,NA,TRBJ2-7,NA,TRBV6-2/TRBV6-3
TGCAGCTCCGAGGGGGCCTATGGCTACACCTTC,CSSEGAYGYTF,TRBD1,TRBJ1-2,many,TRBV29-1
TGCAGCACTAACAAGGGAAGGGAGACCCAGTACTTC,CSTNKGRETQYF,NA,TRBJ2-5,many,TRBV29-1
TGCAGTGCTAGAAGGGTATCCGGGGAGCTGTTTTTT,CSARRVSGELFF,NA,TRBJ2-2,few,TRBV20-1
TGCAGTGCTAGAGAAAAGGGGCGGCAGGCAGTGACTAGCGGGAGGGTTTTTGGCTACGAGCAGTACTTC,CSAREKGRQAVTSGRVFGYEQYF,TRBD2,TRBJ2-7,few,TRBV20-1
TGTGCCAGCAGTTACTCGCGCTACGAGCAGTACTTC,CASSYSRYEQYF,NA,TRBJ2-7,NA,TRBV6-5
TGTGCCACCAGCAGAGATGTACTCGTTGGCGGCTACACCTTC,CATSRDVLVGGYTF,NA,TRBJ1-2,many,TRBV15
TGCGCCAGCAGCCATAGGGCCGACTATGGCTACACCTTC,CASSHRADYGYTF,NA,TRBJ1-2,many,TRBV5-1
TGTGCCAGCAGTTACACCGGCGGGGAGCTGTTTTTT,CASSYTGGELFF,NA,TRBJ2-2,NA,TRBV6-2/TRBV6-3